A single sample gave rise to the 6 T cell receptor beta chains below, sequenced in a study of identical twins. MiXCR was run by TCRdb on the 5' RACE reads, yielding one entry per CDR3 protein. The table has some 260,000 distinct CDR3 sequences, around an eighth seen once. Sequencing was carried out using memory (CD45RO+) T cells sorted from blood. The receptors were gathered from a woman between 18 and 29 years old in good health.

This clonotype was counted many times. The rearrangement links TRBV19 to TRBJ2-1; 7 bases agree with TRBD2. The junction had 6 bases not matched to a gene; V was cut back by 4 bases and J by 6 bases. This CDR3 has 14 residues. Germline-derived CDR1 and CDR2 are LNHDA and SQIVND (reference sequence). CDR3 in amino acids: CASSTQTSSNEQFF. The CDR3 nucleotides read TGTGCCAGTAGTACGCAGACTAGCTCCAATGAGCAGTTCTTC.

This chain joins TRBV12-5 and TRBJ2-2, with a weak D call TRBD2 (5 bases). The V gene's germline CDR1 is LGHNT and CDR2 FRNRAP. The CDR3 totals 13 residues. V lost 0 bases and J 6 bases, leaving 5 bases between the germline ends. CDR3 amino acids: CASGLVLAGELFF. Here the CDR3 DNA reads TGTGCTAGTGGTTTGGTACTAGCCGGGGAGCTGTTTTTT.

The rearrangement links TRBV6-2 or TRBV6-3 to TRBJ2-5; D call uncertain. The CDR3 is made up of 13 amino acids. With 4 bases removed from V and 3 bases from J, the gap between germline ends came to 9 bases. Germline V lookup: CDR1 MNHEY, CDR2 SVGEGT. This CDR3 reads CASSSLTKETQYF. DNA for the CDR3: TGTGCCAGCAGTTCGCTGACGAAAGAGACCCAGTACTTC.

V usage is TRBV7-9 and J usage is TRBJ2-7; D gene unclear. The CDR3 length is 13 residues. Germline V lookup: CDR1 SEHNR, CDR2 FQNEAQ (reference sequence). The ends were cut back, 1 base at V and 2 bases at J, with 6 bases in the middle. CDR3 in DNA: TGTGCCAGCAGCTTAGTGGGCCCCTACGAGCAGTACTTC. Translated, it gives CASSLVGPYEQYF.

The chain employs TRBV10-3 and TRBJ1-1; D gene ambiguous. V was pared by 0 bases and J by 1 base, with 18 bases between. CDR3 length equals 18 residues. The V gene's germline CDR1 is ENHRY and CDR2 SYGVKD. The DNA of the CDR3 is TGTGCCATCAGTGAGTCCCTATCGATGAAAAAGGGGAACACTGAAGCTTTCTTT. Protein sequence: CAISESLSMKKGNTEAFF.

This clonotype is deemed medium-sized. One end of the junction varies from germline; a read error may be responsible. CDR3 DNA sequence: TGCAGCGTTTCGGGGACAGGCGTTTTCCTCTTC. This translates into CSVSGTGVFLF. The rearrangement links TRBV29-1 to TRBJ1-2, with 8 positions matching TRBD1. The CDR3 consists of 11 residues. Germline V gene lookup returns CDR1 SQVTM and CDR2 ANQGSEA.